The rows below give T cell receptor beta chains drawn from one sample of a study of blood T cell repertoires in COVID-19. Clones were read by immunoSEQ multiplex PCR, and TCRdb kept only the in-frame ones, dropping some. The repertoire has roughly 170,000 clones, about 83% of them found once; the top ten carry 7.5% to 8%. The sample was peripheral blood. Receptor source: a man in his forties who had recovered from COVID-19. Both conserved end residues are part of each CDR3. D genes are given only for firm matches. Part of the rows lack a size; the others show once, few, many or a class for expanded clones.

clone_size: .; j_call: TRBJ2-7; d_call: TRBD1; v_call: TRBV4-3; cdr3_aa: CASSQFTTGVYEQYF; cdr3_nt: TGCGCCAGCAGCCAATTTACAACAGGGGTCTACGAGCAGTACTTC
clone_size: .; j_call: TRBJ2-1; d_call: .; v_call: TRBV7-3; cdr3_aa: CASSLVLSNEQFF; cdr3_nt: TGTGCCAGCAGCTTAGTCTTGTCCAATGAGCAGTTCTTC
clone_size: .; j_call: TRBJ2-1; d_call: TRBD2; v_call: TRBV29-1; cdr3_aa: CSVAAGTSGHNEQFF; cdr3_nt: TGCAGCGTGGCGGCCGGGACTAGCGGCCACAATGAGCAGTTCTTC
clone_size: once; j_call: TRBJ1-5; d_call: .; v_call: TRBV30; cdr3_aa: CAWSNADNQPQHF; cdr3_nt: TGTGCCTGGAGTAACGCGGACAATCAGCCCCAGCATTTT
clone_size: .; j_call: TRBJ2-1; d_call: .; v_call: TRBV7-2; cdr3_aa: CASSSLGQSPYNEQFF; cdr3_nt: TGTGCCAGCAGCTCACTAGGCCAATCTCCTTACAATGAGCAGTTCTTC
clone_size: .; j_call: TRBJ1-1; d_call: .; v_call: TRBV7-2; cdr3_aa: CASRGGGNTEAFF; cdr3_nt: TGTGCCAGCAGGGGGGGTGGGAACACTGAAGCTTTCTTT
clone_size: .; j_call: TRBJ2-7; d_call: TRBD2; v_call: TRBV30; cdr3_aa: CAWSVAGGAWEQYF; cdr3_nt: TGTGCCTGGAGCGTGGCGGGGGGAGCCTGGGAGCAGTACTTC
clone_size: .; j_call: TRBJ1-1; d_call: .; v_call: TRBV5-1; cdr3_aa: CASRFDQGRPAEAFF; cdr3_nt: TGCGCCAGCAGGTTTGACCAGGGCAGACCGGCTGAAGCTTTCTTT
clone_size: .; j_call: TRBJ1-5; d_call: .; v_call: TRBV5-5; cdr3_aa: CASSLGAHQPQHF; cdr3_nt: TGTGCCAGCAGCTTGGGAGCGCATCAGCCCCAGCATTTT
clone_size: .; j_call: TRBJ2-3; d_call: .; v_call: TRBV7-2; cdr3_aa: CASSLSKGTDTQYF; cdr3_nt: TGTGCCAGCAGCCTTTCCAAGGGGACAGATACGCAGTATTTT
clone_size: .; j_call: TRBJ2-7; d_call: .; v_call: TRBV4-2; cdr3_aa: CASSQRHPDGEQYF; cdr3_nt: TGTGCCAGCAGCCAACGACACCCTGACGGAGAGCAGTACTTC
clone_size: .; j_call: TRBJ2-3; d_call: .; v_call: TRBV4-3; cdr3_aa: CASSQEPSVGRRAGTDTQYF; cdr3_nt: TGCGCCAGCAGCCAAGAGCCGAGCGTAGGACGGCGGGCCGGCACAGATACGCAGTATTTT
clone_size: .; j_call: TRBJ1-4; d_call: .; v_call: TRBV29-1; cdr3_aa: CSVSAGSEKLFF; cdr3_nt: TGCAGCGTGTCGGCGGGGTCTGAAAAACTGTTTTTT
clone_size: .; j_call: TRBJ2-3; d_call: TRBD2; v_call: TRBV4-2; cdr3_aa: CASSQEASGGSFVQYF; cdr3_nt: TGTGCCAGCAGCCAAGAGGCTAGCGGGGGGAGCTTTGTGCAGTATTTT
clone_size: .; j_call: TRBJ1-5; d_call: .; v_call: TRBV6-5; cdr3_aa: CASSSAGNQPQHF; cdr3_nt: TGTGCCAGCAGTTCCGCAGGCAATCAGCCCCAGCATTTT
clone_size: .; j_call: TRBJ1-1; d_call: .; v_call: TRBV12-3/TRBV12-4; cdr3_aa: CASTLLGDTEAFF; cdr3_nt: TGTGCCAGCACCCTCCTGGGAGACACTGAAGCTTTCTTT
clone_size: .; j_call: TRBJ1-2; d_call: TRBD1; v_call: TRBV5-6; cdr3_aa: CASSLQGTGGYTF; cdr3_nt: TGTGCCAGCAGCTTACAGGGGACGGGTGGCTACACCTTC
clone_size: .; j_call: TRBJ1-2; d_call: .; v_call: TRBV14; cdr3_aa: CASSQGGSLGYGYTF; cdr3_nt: TGTGCCAGCAGCCAAGGGGGCAGCCTCGGATATGGCTACACCTTC
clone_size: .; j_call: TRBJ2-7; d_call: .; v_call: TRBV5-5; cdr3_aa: CASSLITAYSYEQYF; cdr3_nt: TGTGCCAGCAGCTTGATAACAGCCTACTCCTACGAGCAGTACTTC
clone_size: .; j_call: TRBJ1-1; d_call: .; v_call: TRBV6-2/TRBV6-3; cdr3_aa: CASSFRGGTEAFF; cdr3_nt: TGTGCCAGCAGTTTTAGGGGGGGGACTGAAGCTTTCTTT
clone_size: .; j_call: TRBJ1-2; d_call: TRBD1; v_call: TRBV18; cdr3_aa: CASSSSGQGIDGYTF; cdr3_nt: TGTGCCAGCTCATCCTCCGGACAGGGGATCGATGGCTACACCTTC
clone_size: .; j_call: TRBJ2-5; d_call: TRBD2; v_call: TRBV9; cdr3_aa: CASSGGTSGPETQYF; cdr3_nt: TGTGCCAGCAGCGGCGGGACTAGCGGTCCAGAGACCCAGTACTTC
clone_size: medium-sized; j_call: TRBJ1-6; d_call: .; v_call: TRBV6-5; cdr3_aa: CASSYRHDNSPLHF; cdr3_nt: TGTGCCAGCAGTTACCGACACGATAATTCACCCCTCCACTTT
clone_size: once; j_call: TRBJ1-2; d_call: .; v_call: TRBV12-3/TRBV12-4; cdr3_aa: CASSWDKAGYTF; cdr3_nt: TGTGCCAGCAGTTGGGACAAGGCTGGCTACACCTTC
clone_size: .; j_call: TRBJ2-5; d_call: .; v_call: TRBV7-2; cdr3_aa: CASSLDLALDYF; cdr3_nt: TGTGCCAGCAGCTTAGATCTAGCGCTCGATTACTTC
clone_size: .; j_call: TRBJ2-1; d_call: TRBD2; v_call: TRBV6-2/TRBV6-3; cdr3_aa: CASSYSRTSGIYVDEQFF; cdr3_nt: TGTGCCAGCAGTTACTCGAGGACTAGCGGGATCTATGTAGATGAGCAGTTCTTC
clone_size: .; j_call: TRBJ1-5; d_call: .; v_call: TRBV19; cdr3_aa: CASSTGTGNQPQHF; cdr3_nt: TGTGCCAGTAGTACCGGAACAGGCAATCAGCCCCAGCATTTT
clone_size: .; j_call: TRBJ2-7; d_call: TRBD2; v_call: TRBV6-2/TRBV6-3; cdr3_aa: CASSSPGLAGGYEQYF; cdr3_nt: TGTGCCAGCAGTTCTCCCGGACTAGCCGGTGGGTACGAGCAGTACTTC
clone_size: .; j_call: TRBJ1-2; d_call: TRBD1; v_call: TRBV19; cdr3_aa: CASSDIQGARGYTF; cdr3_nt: TGTGCCAGTAGTGACATACAGGGGGCGCGGGGCTACACCTTC
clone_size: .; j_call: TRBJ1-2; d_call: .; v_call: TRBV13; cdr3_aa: CASRRVGRYGYTF; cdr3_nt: TGTGCCAGCAGAAGGGTGGGGCGGTATGGCTACACCTTC
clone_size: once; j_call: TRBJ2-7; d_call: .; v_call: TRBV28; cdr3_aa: CASSSMGAGAPYEQYF; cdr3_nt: TGTGCCAGCAGTTCTATGGGGGCAGGGGCACCTTACGAGCAGTACTTC
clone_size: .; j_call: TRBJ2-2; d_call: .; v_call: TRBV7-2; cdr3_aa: CASVSKRATGELFF; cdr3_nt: TGTGCCAGCGTTTCGAAGAGAGCTACCGGGGAGCTGTTTTTT
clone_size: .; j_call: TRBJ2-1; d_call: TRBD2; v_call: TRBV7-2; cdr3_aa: CASSLMGLLSRSNEQFF; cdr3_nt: TGTGCCAGCAGCTTAATGGGACTACTATCCCGGTCGAATGAGCAGTTCTTC